This T cell receptor (beta chain) is from a study of blood T cells in healthy people across ages. Sample-barcoded 5' priming and a J-beta primer mix drove a second PCR of 7 to 11 cycles. A single record per CDR3 protein comes from TCRdb applying MiXCR to the 5' RACE reads. The table has roughly 700,000 distinct CDR3 sequences, roughly 50% seen once. What was sequenced was blood. The clonotype was recovered from a woman aged 60 to 75 in good health.

CDR3 sequence (DNA): TGTGCCAGCACCGGGACTCCCTACAATGAGCAGTTCTTC. Translating it yields CASTGTPYNEQFF. The chain has TRBV28 and TRBJ2-1, with a possible D match to TRBD2 (6 bases). The CDR3 has 13 residues. V gave up 7 bases and J gave up 2 bases, with 9 bases separating them. Germline CDR1 MDHEN, CDR2 SYDVKM.